Given below is one TCR beta chain in context. Its antigen is not yet known. No much larger clone exists at a distance of one base, and base qualities are not known. This sample is drawn from a study of cytomegalovirus exposure and HLA in healthy donors (dated by TCRdb to about 2017). In the study overall: An earlier analysis of approximately 600 of the donors reported about 290 Gb of sequence data and 100 million to 140 million unique TCR beta sequences from 150 million to 200 million T cells. Among 300 to 500 genotyped donors of the cohort, an average of roughly 230,000 unique TCR beta nucleotide sequences was sequenced per donor, of which about 18% were non-productive. Donor age, sex, ethnicity and CMV serostatus were compiled alongside the repertoire data. Along with the 666-subject first cohort, a separate validation cohort of around 110 different subjects was used. All discovery cohort repertoires had been generated on a single sequencing platform. About 5 DR-DQ haplotypes were handled as single units for association and clustering, since linkage in the cohort was strong. A later analysis re-analyzed previously published TCR beta repertoires from 666 donors and added high-resolution HLA genotyping to study TCR occurrence patterns. Rather than drawing on any new phenotypic data, the later analysis identified candidate immune exposures from TCR beta sequences and the way those sequences occurred across donors. To predict cytomegalovirus infection status, the study brought together high-throughput TCR immunosequencing, statistical association of individual TCRs with disease status, and machine learning. The study profiled the T cell repertoires of more than 500 subjects by immunosequencing and related them to cytomegalovirus serostatus. Of the roughly 410 genotyped donors, 80% to 90% were placed in the genetic ancestry cluster associated with self-reported Caucasian donors. Typing coverage differed by locus: A, B, C, DRB1 and DQB1 were typed in about 620-640 donors, DQA1 in 500 to 550, DPA1 in roughly 590, and DPB1 in just under 480. In an earlier analysis of 587 of the donors, high-throughput TCR beta sequencing was used to judge whether each TCR beta V gene segment behaved as functional or pseudogenic. About 330 gigabases of sequencing data and 75 million to 85 million unique TCR sequences made up an early release that covered some 640 HLA-typed donors. In a later genetic analysis, genome-wide SNP genotypes for about 55% of the roughly 670 donors were used, and that subset was treated as a discovery cohort. Class I and class II HLA loci were covered by the typing at four-digit resolution. The study aimed to test whether cataloging public T cell receptors could reveal signatures of past pathogen exposure. General conclusions and limits of the study: While some public TCRs were present in many individuals, most TCR sequences turned up only very rarely across donors. A group of highly shared sequence variants was considered likely to be a technical artifact of the sequencing pipeline. At a false discovery rate of 0.05, a later analysis linked approximately 18,000 TCR beta sequences to specific HLA alleles. When HLA alleles, especially DR and DQ, strongly co-occurred, attributing TCR associations to individual alleles was difficult. Immune exposure information for the cohort was limited to CMV serostatus. In an earlier analysis of roughly 500 of the donors, most TCR beta V segments appeared in productive rearrangements about 87% or about 30% of the time, broadly matching IMGT annotations. Because HLA typing was unavailable for some donors at each locus, only the typed subset was used in association tests. Because counts were too low, around 18 rarely observed V segments, including chromosome 9 orphons, were left out of the earlier analysis of 500 to 750 of the donors. The study listed approximately 150 TCR beta chains as associated with cytomegalovirus. According to a later analysis, parvovirus B19, influenza, CMV and Epstein-Barr virus appeared linked to several top co-occurrence clusters. Linkage disequilibrium might explain the correlated functional status among segregating V segments, but an unknown experimental factor could not be excluded. In vitro tests confirmed that a few of the cytomegalovirus-associated TCR beta chains recognize cytomegalovirus antigens. The cohort was sequenced for TCR beta chains only, and without alpha or paired-chain data the features that could be detected were limited. The classifier was reported to diagnose cytomegalovirus status with high specificity and sensitivity in both the original cohort and the validation cohort. A later analysis found that most CMV-associated TCR beta chains appeared HLA-restricted, with HLA associations seemingly driven largely by CMV exposure. V-gene and J-gene trimming of TCR beta chains was associated with a missense DCLRE1C variant in a later genetic analysis, and the association was replicated in an independent cohort. Some IMGT-functional V segments, including TRBV6-2 and TRBV6-3, could not be told apart with the 87-base-pair reads, so those segments were excluded. Compared with the roughly 720-donor mean, donors in an Asian-associated ancestry cluster had fewer N-insertions in productive TCRs, according to a later genetic analysis. The authors suggested that the approach could potentially be generalized to other disease states and immunological phenotypes. In a later analysis, the rate of TCR association differed among HLA loci, with DRB1 alleles having the most associated TCRs and HLA-C alleles having the fewest. A further reported finding was that TCR beta sequences accurately predicted the HLA-A and HLA-B alleles for most subjects in the first cohort. The presence/absence analyses assumed that sequencing depth was roughly uniform across donors, and that assumption may not be true. In a later analysis, HLA-associated TCR beta chains showed more clonal expansion and lower generation probabilities than non-associated chains that were equally common.

The cohort was made up of 500 to 800 healthy bone marrow donors. Cohort members were all nominally healthy when sampled, although unrecorded immune exposures were likely present. The donor tested CMV seronegative and was one of the 352 seronegative cohort members. A peripheral blood sample was collected from each donor, and TCR beta sequencing was performed on peripheral blood mononuclear cells. The Qiagen DNeasy Blood Extraction Kit was used to extract genomic DNA from the blood cell samples. V lost 3 bases and J lost 3 bases; the stretch between them is 4 bases long. The germline V gene supplies CDR1 MGHRA and CDR2 YSYEKL. Including cysteine and phenylalanine, the CDR3 has 12 amino acids. Kept here is only the CDR3 DNA, which spans 36 bases and is read in frame from base 1. Receptors were amplified or captured by the immunoSEQ multiplex PCR assay. The multiplex PCR relied on a mix of 60 forward primers for TCR Vbeta segments and 13 reverse primers for TCR Jbeta segments. The CDR3 region of rearranged TCR beta genes was amplified from genomic DNA by a multiplex PCR assay. Amplified TCR beta libraries were sequenced as 87-base-pair reads on the Illumina HiSeq System. The study's processing was this. A later analysis counted about 80 million unique TCR beta chains across the 666 repertoires, and around 12 million of these chains were shared by at least two donors. Raw reads were error-corrected and collapsed into unique sequences by a nearest-neighbor algorithm in which closely related sequences were merged to remove PCR and sequencing errors. V, D and J gene segments were assigned by aligning CDR3 sequences to IMGT reference sequences. Each retained sequence needed at least a six-nucleotide match to both a V gene segment and a J gene segment. Rearrangements were called productive when the CDR3 lacked stop codons and stayed in frame with V and J; all others were non-productive. CDR3 was defined by IMGT convention, running from the second conserved V-encoded cysteine to the conserved J-encoded phenylalanine. The earlier analysis of 587 of the donors excluded sequences that lacked an unambiguous match to a single V gene segment. An earlier analysis of fewer than 750 of the donors classified V segments as functional when productive rearrangements were above 56.7% and as segregating when the standard deviation between donors was above 5%. A statistical classification framework was built to diagnose cytomegalovirus status from the catalog of TCR beta chain sequences. A later analysis assigned V and J genes by comparing TCR nucleotide sequences with IMGT/GENE-DB human TR gene sequences. The TCRdist pipeline was used in a later analysis to assign CDR3 sequences and most-parsimonious VDJ recombination scenarios. In a later analysis, every TCR beta chain was defined by the combination of its CDR3 amino acid sequence and its V-gene family, and reads without a unique V-gene family were dropped. A later analysis removed 600 or so highly shared, low-generation-probability nucleotide sequences to deal with suspected cross-contamination and a sequencing artifact. In a later analysis, a clonal expansion index was calculated for each public chain from normalized within-repertoire ranks of inferred template counts. In a later analysis, generation probabilities were computed using a VDJ recombination model fitted to out-of-frame rearrangements, and the results were checked against IGoR. A later analysis scored TCR-TCR, TCR-HLA and TCR-CMV co-occurrence with hypergeometric tests, applying a repertoire-size bias correction to TCR pairs. In a later analysis, false discovery rates were estimated by permuting HLA or CMV assignments 20 times. In a later analysis, co-occurring TCRs were grouped with DBSCAN, and TCRdist sequence similarity was added when clustering was performed within HLA-allele-positive subsets. For co-occurrence clustering, repertoires with fewer than 30,000 or more than 120,000 public chains were excluded, along with several repertoires with anomalous nucleotide sharing. The table comes from immuneACCESS by way of TCRdb, which keeps in-frame sequences with V and J called. Part of the clones is missing from these tables; in studies checked, under half for an unresolved V gene and the rest for unknown reasons. V and J calls and clone size follow that table, whereas D and trimming were derived from the DNA. This sample lists approximately 200,000 clones; less than 80% were detected once. 0.2% to 0.25% of the sample belongs to the ten largest clones.

Sequences were obtained from PBMCs. The receptor chain draws on TRBV4-1 and TRBJ2-3, with the identity of the D gene unclear. This receptor was obtained from a girl aged 2 to 9 in good health and CMV-seronegative. CDR3 protein: CASSHLTDTQYF. The DNA sequence follows: TGCGCCAGCAGCCACCTTACAGATACGCAGTATTTT.